The 22 T cell receptor beta chains presented below share a single source sample, sequenced in a study of response to subunit inactivated influenza vaccine. In TCRdb, the RT-PCR reads were re-called with MiXCR into one record per CDR3 protein. The table records 450,000 to 700,000 distinct CDR3 sequences, around 15% of them present only once. The sequencing here drew on PBMCs from blood, taken 11 to 12 days after vaccination. These receptor sequences come from a man between 45 and 60 years old who received an inactivated influenza vaccine.

This clonotype showed up just a few times. The chain couples TRBV7-2 to TRBJ2-3; D gene ambiguous. Trimming took 1 base from V and 0 from J, leaving 8 bases between them. Germline V CDR1 and CDR2: SGHTA, FQGNSA. The CDR3 runs to 15 residues. Written as DNA, the CDR3 is TGTGCCAGCAGCTTAGGACTCAGTAGCACAGATACGCAGTATTTT. Its translation: CASSLGLSSTDTQYF.

The V gene is TRBV4-3, the J gene TRBJ2-7; maybe TRBD1 (6 bases). Germline V gene lookup returns CDR1 LGHNA and CDR2 YSLEER. The ends were cut back, 1 base at V and 0 bases at J, with 13 bases in the middle. The CDR3 runs 16 residues. The CDR3 region has the DNA TGCGCCAGCAGCCAAGGGGTAGCAGGGGCCTCCTACGAGCAGTACTTC. Its translation: CASSQGVAGASYEQYF.

The chain recombines TRBV5-1 with TRBJ2-5; D might be TRBD2 (5 bases). The germline V and J ends were trimmed by 2 bases and 5 bases, with 13 bases remaining between them. CDR3 length: 14 amino acids. CDR1 is SGHRS and CDR2 is YFSETQ in the germline V gene. The DNA for the CDR3 is TGCGCCAGCAGCTTCACGAGGGCTACGGAGACCCAGTACTTC. It is translated as CASSFTRATETQYF.

This clonotype turned up a few times. This rearrangement joins TRBV7-9 to TRBJ2-5; D not resolved. The CDR3 extends over 16 amino acids. CDR1 is SEHNR, CDR2 FQNEAQ, per germline (reference sequence). Trimming shortened V by 1 base and J by 6 bases, and 18 bases separated the two germline ends. The CDR3 is CASSLEGSSARKTQYF. The DNA for the CDR3 is TGTGCCAGCAGCTTAGAGGGTAGTTCGGCGAGGAAGACCCAGTACTTC.

This clonotype occurred many times. This chain uses TRBV3-1 with TRBJ2-1, with D perhaps TRBD2 (6 bases). Per germline, CDR1 LGHDT and CDR2 YNNKEL (reference sequence). This CDR3 is 14 amino acids long. Trimming took off 6 bases at V and 5 bases at J, with 14 bases between the two ends. The CDR3 spells CASRLLSGDNEQFF. CDR3 bases: TGTGCCAGCAGACTACTCTCGGGAGACAATGAGCAGTTCTTC.

The DNA for the CDR3 is TGTGCCAGCTTAGGGACTAGCGGGAGGACACGGCATCCAGATACGCAGTATTTT. Amino acid sequence: CASLGTSGRTRHPDTQYF. The chain combines TRBV2 with TRBJ2-3; 15 bases line up with TRBD2. CDR3 length: 18 residues. In germline, CDR1 is SNHLY, CDR2 FYNNEI. V lost 8 bases, J lost 4 bases, and 13 bases stayed unmatched.

This clonotype was picked up a small number of times. The CDR3 DNA reads TGTGCCAGCAGTCCGGACACCATGAACACTGAAGCTTTCTTT. Its protein is CASSPDTMNTEAFF. This chain links TRBV12-3 or TRBV12-4 with TRBJ1-1, with a possible D match to TRBD1 (5 bases). V was clipped by 5 bases and J by 0 bases, with 10 bases between them. CDR3 length: 14 residues.

This clonotype came up a few times. The chain employs TRBV12-3 or TRBV12-4 and TRBJ2-2; D may be TRBD1 (6 bases). This CDR3 is built from 15 residues. V gave up 4 bases and J gave up 4 bases, with 13 bases separating them. The CDR3 sequence: CASSSGDRITGELFF. CDR3 bases: TGTGCCAGCAGTTCTGGTGACAGGATCACCGGGGAGCTGTTTTTT.

In its sample, this clonotype was seen a few times. The chain couples TRBV9 to TRBJ2-7; 9 bases match TRBD1. The CDR3 is 14 amino acids. V was clipped by 4 bases and J by 4 bases; unmatched bases: 6. The V gene's germline CDR1 is SGDLS and CDR2 YYNGEE. The CDR3 DNA follows: TGTGCCAGCAGCCCGGGACAGGGTTTTTACGAGCAGTACTTC. It encodes CASSPGQGFYEQYF.

As regards this clonotype: At one end, the junction sequence differs from germline, possibly due to a read error. CDR3 region: CSARERTSGRARYHEQFF. As DNA, the CDR3 is TGCAGTGCTAGAGAGCGGACTAGCGGGAGGGCTCGCTACCATGAGCAGTTCTTC. V gene TRBV20-1 combines with J gene TRBJ2-1; 15 bases match TRBD2. The CDR3 has 18 residues. Germline V gene data show CDR1 as DFQATT and CDR2 as SNEGSKA (reference sequence).

The rearrangement joins TRBV11-2 to TRBJ1-1; D ambiguous. The CDR3 has 15 residues. V gave up 0 bases and J gave up 5 bases, with 13 bases separating them. Germline V gene lookup returns CDR1 SGHAT and CDR2 FQNNGV. CDR3 sequence reads: CASSLDVTGGTEAFF. The CDR3 nucleotides are TGTGCCAGCAGCTTAGATGTGACGGGTGGGACTGAAGCTTTCTTT.

The chain has TRBV20-1 and TRBJ1-4, with D perhaps TRBD1 (5 bases). CDR1 and CDR2 (germline): DFQATT, SNEGSKA (reference sequence). The CDR3 contains 15 residues. The V end lost 1 base, the J end lost 4 bases, and 13 bases lay between the germline ends. Here the CDR3 DNA reads TGCAGTGCTAGAGTATCCGGGGCGGGTAATGAAAAACTGTTTTTT. Protein product: CSARVSGAGNEKLFF.

Only one count was recorded for this clonotype. The chain recombines TRBV30 with TRBJ2-2; D is uncertain. Germline V gene data show CDR1 as GTSNPN and CDR2 as SVGIG (reference sequence). V lost 8 bases and J 3 bases, leaving 16 bases between the germline ends. The CDR3 totals 14 residues. For the CDR3, the DNA is TGTGCCATAACAGTGGCGGTGCACACCGGGGAGCTGTTTTTT. Its translation is CAITVAVHTGELFF.

The chain joins TRBV20-1 to TRBJ2-7; a weak D match, TRBD2 (5 bases). Between the trimmed V and J ends, which lost 4 bases and 0 bases, there was a span of 10 bases. Germline CDR1 reads DFQATT; CDR2 reads SNEGSKA (reference sequence). CDR3 length equals 13 residues. Here the CDR3 DNA reads TGCAGTGCTACCCCGGGGAGCTCCTACGAGCAGTACTTC. This sequence encodes CSATPGSSYEQYF.

The chain has TRBV9 and TRBJ2-3, with D hard to call. CDR3 length equals 14 residues. CDR1 and CDR2 from the germline V gene are SGDLS and YYNGEE. V lost 0 bases and J 5 bases, leaving 10 bases between the germline ends. Written as DNA, the CDR3 is TGTGCCAGCAGCGTAGGCAGTGAGAGAGATACGCAGTATTTT. Encoded protein: CASSVGSERDTQYF. The entire variable domain, with the rest obtained from reference TRBV9 and TRBJ2-3, is as follows: DSGVTQTPKHLITATGQRVTLRCSPRSGDLSVYWYQQSLDQGLQFLIQYYNGEERAKGNILERFSAQQFPDLHSELNLSSLELGDSALYFCASSVGSERDTQYFGPGTRLTVL.

This clonotype appeared once. CDR3 amino acids: CASSLAPRAAGELFF. The CDR3 DNA follows: TGTGCCAGCAGCTTAGCGCCCAGGGCCGCCGGGGAGCTGTTTTTT. The chain carries TRBV7-2 and TRBJ2-2; TRBD1 is a possible D gene (5 bases). The CDR3 extends over 15 amino acids. Germline lookup yields CDR1 SGHTA and CDR2 FQGNSA. The V and J ends lost 0 bases and 6 bases respectively, with 11 bases between them.

The chain joins TRBV20-1 to TRBJ2-2; no clear D. The germline CDR1 and CDR2 sequences are DFQATT and SNEGSKA (reference sequence). The V end was cut by 0 bases, the J end by 3 bases, with 5 bases between. The length of the CDR3 is 13 residues. This CDR3 reads CSARDVHTGELFF. Here the CDR3 DNA reads TGCAGTGCTAGAGACGTGCACACCGGGGAGCTGTTTTTT.

This clonotype was observed at least ten times. This rearrangement joins TRBV6-2 or TRBV6-3 to TRBJ1-5; TRBD1 aligns across 8 bases. Per germline, CDR1 MNHEY and CDR2 SVGEGT. With V trimmed by 5 bases and J by 4 bases, 7 bases remained unmatched. CDR3 length: 15 residues. The CDR3 is CASSPTGAGNQPQHF. CDR3 nucleotide sequence: TGTGCCAGCAGTCCGACAGGGGCTGGGAATCAGCCCCAGCATTTT.

V gene TRBV6-1 combines with J gene TRBJ2-7; 13 nucleotides agree with TRBD2. The V segment lost 5 bases and the J segment 4 bases; nucleotides outside the gene matches: 14. CDR1 MNHNS and CDR2 SASEGT come from the germline V gene. This CDR3 region has 18 residues. The CDR3 is CASSQTVLRTSGSYEQYF. The CDR3 DNA reads TGTGCCAGCAGTCAGACAGTCCTACGGACTAGCGGGAGTTACGAGCAGTACTTC.

The gene calls are TRBV7-3 and TRBJ2-1, with 10 bases identical to TRBD2. The CDR3 is 18 amino acids. CDR1 and CDR2 from the germline V gene are SGHTA and FQGTGA. Germline trimming cut 1 base from V and 7 bases from J; bases unmatched to any gene: 13. The CDR3 bases are TGTGCCAGCAGCTTAAGTCCGGCTAGCGGGAGACTTGGGAATGAGCAGTTCTTC. Translated, it gives CASSLSPASGRLGNEQFF.

This clonotype was seen a few times. The chain is built from TRBV4-3 and TRBJ1-1; TRBD1 might be the D (6 bases). The V gene's germline CDR1 is LGHNA and CDR2 YSLEER. The CDR3 has 15 amino acids. V lost 4 bases to trimming and J lost 4 bases, with 16 bases between them. The CDR3 here is CASSPAPGQPTEAFF. The CDR3 nucleotides are TGCGCCAGCAGCCCGGCGCCGGGACAACCCACTGAAGCTTTCTTT.

This clonotype was counted between two and nine times. This sequence joins TRBV5-6 and TRBJ2-5; maybe TRBD1 (5 bases). Germline V lookup: CDR1 SGHDT, CDR2 YYEEEE. V lost 0 bases and J 5 bases, leaving 11 bases between the germline ends. The CDR3 length is 14 residues. CDR3 loop: CASSLGRGVETQYF. The CDR3 DNA is TGTGCCAGCAGCTTGGGAAGGGGTGTGGAGACCCAGTACTTC.